This paragraph covers one TCR beta chain sequence. Its antigen remains unidentified. Measured with immunoSEQ multiplex PCR; TCRdb has only the in-frame clones, and not every one. This sample has 150,000 to 200,000 clones; 87% occur once, and the top ten carry less than 3%. CDR1 and CDR2 from the germline V gene are LGHDT and YNNKEL (reference sequence). Trimming cost V 1 base and J 7 bases; bases outside gene matches: 4. The CDR3 is 15 residues long. The data originate from a study of T cell responses to AZD1222 COVID-19 vaccine. Study-level findings and limits: Just a handful of AZD1222 recipients were seropositive at baseline. Vaccination with two AZD1222 doses was followed by a rise in Spike-specific TCR breadth and depth. Reports say nearly half of spike-specific TCRs go after unmutated variant regions. Repertoires were obtained solely post-peak T cell response.

This receptor was obtained from an adult in good health. This rearrangement joins TRBV3-1 (or the pseudogene TRBV3-2) to TRBJ2-2; 9 bases are a match to TRBD1. Material: peripheral blood, obtained on day 0 of MenACWY control vaccination. The CDR3 sequence is CASSQVTGGIGELFF. DNA of the CDR3: TGTGCCAGCAGCCAAGTAACAGGGGGCATCGGGGAGCTGTTTTTT.